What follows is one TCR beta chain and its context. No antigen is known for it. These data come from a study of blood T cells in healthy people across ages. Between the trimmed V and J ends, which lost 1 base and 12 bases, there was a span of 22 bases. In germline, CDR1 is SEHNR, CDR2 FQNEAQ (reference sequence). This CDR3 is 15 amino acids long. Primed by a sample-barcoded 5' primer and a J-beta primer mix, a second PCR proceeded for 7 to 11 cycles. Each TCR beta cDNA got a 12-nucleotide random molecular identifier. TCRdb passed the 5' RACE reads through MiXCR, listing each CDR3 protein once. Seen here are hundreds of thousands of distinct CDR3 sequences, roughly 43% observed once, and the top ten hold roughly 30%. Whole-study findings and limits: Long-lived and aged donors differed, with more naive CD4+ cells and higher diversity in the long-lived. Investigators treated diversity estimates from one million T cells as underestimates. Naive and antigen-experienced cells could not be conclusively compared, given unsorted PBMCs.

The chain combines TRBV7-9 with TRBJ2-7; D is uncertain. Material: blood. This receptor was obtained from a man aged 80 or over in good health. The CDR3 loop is CASSLDGQHQETRYF. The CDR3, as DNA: TGTGCCAGCAGCTTAGATGGGCAGCACCAAGAGACCCGGTACTTC.